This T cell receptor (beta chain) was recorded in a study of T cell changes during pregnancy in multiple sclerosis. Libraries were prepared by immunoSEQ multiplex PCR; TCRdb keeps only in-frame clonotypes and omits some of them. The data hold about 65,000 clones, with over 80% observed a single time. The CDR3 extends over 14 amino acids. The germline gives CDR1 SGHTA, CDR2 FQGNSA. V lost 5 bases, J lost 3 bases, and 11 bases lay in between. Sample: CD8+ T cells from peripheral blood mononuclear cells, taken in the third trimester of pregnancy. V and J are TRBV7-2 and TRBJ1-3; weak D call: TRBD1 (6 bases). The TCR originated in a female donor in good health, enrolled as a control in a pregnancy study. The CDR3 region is CASSPTGSGNTIYF. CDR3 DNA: TGTGCCAGCAGCCCGACAGGAAGTGGAAACACCATATATTTT.